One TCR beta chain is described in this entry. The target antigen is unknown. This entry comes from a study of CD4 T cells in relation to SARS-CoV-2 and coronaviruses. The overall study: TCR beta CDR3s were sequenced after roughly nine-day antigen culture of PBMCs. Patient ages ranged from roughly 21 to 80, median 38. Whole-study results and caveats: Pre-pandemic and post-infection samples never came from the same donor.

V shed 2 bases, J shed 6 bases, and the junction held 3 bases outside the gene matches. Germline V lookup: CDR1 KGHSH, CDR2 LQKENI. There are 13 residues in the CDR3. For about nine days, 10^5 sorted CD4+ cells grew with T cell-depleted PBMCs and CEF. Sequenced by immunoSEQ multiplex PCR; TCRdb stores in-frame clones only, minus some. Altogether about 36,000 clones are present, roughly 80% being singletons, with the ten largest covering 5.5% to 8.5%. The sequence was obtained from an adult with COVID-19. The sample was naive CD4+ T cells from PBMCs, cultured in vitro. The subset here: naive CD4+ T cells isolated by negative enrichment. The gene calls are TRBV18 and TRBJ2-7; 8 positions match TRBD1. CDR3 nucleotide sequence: TGTGCCAGCTCACCAGGACAGGGATTCGAGCAGTACTTC. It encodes CASSPGQGFEQYF. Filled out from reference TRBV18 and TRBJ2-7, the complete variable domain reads NAGVMQNPRHLVRRRGQEARLRCSPMKGHSHVYWYRQLPEEGLKFMVYLQKENIIDESGMPKERFSAEFPKEGPSILRIQQVVRGDSAAYFCASSPGQGFEQYFGPGTRLTVT.